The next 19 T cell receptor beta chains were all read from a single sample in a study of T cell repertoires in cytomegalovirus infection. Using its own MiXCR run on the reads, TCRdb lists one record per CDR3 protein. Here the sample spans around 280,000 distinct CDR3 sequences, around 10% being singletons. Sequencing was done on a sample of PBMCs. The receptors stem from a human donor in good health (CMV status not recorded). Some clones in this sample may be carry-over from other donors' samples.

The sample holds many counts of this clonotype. The CDR3 sequence is CASSLAGQGGYEQYF. Here the CDR3 DNA reads TGTGCCAGCAGCTTAGCGGGACAGGGTGGCTACGAGCAGTACTTC. This chain joins TRBV7-2 and TRBJ2-7; 9 bases align to TRBD1. V lost 0 bases to trimming and J lost 3 bases; unmatched junction nucleotides: 3. The CDR3 consists of 15 residues. The germline V gene has CDR1 SGHTA and CDR2 FQGNSA.

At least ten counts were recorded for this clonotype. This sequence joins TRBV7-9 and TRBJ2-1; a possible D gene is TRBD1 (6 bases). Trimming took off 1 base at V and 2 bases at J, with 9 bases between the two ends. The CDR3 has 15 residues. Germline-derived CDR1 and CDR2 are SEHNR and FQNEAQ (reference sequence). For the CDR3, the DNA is TGTGCCAGCAGCTTAGGGGGGCCTCCCTACAATGAGCAGTTCTTC. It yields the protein CASSLGGPPYNEQFF.

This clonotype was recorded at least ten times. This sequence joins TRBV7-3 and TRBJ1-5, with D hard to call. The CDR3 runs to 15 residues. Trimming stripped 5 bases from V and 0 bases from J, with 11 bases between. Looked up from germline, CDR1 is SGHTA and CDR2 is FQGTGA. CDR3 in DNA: TGTGCCAGCAGCAGAATGGCGAGTAGCAATCAGCCCCAGCATTTT. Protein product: CASSRMASSNQPQHF.

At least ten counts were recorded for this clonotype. CDR3 residues: CASSSGTRGTGELFF. The DNA of the CDR3 is TGTGCCAGCAGTTCCGGGACTAGGGGGACCGGGGAGCTGTTTTTT. V usage is TRBV12-3 or TRBV12-4 and J usage is TRBJ2-2, with TRBD2 identical over 8 bases. This CDR3 region has 15 residues. V lost 4 bases to trimming and J lost 5 bases; unmatched junction nucleotides: 6.

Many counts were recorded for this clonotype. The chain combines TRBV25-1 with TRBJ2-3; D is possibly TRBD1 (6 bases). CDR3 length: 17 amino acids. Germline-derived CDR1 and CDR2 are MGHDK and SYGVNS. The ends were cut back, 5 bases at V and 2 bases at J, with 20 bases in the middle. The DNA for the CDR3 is TGTGCCAGCAGTTCCCGGCCGGGGACACCAACCACAGATACGCAGTATTTT. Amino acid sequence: CASSSRPGTPTTDTQYF.

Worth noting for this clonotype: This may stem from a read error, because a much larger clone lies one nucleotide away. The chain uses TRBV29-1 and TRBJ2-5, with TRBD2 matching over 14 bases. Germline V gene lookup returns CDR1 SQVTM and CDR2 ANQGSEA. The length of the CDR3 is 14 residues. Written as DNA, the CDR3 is TGCAGCACGAGACTAGCGGGGGGGCAAGAGACCCAGAACTTC. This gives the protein CSTRLAGGQETQNF.

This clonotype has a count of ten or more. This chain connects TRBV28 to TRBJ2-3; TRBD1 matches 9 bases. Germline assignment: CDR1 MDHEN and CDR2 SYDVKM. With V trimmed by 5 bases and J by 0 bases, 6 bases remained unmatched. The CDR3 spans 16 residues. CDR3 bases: TGTGCCAGCAGTCTAAACAGGGGGCGAAGCACAGATACGCAGTATTTT. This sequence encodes CASSLNRGRSTDTQYF.

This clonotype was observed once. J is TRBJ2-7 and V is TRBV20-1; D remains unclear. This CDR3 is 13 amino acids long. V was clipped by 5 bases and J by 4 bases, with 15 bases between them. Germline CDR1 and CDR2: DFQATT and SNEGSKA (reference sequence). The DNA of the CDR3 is TGCAGTGCTCATAGGGAATCGGGTTACGAGCAGTACGTC. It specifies CSAHRESGYEQYV.

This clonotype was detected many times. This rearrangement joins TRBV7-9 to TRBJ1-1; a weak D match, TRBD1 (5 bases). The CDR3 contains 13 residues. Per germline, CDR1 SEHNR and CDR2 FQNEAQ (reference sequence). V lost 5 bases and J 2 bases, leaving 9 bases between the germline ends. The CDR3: CASSAQENTEAFF. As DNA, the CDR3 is TGTGCCAGCAGCGCACAGGAAAACACTGAAGCTTTCTTT. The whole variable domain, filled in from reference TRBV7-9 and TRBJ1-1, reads DTGVSQNPRHKITKRGQNVTFRCDPISEHNRLYWYRQTLGQGPEFLTYFQNEAQLEKSRLLSDRFSAERPKGSFSTLEIQRTEQGDSAMYLCASSAQENTEAFFGQGTRLTVV.

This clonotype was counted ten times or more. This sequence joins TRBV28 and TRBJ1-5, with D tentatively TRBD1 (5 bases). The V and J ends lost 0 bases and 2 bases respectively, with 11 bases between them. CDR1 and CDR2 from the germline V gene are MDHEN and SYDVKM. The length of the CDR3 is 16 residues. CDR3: CASSLWAGWGNQPQHF. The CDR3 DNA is TGTGCCAGCAGTTTATGGGCAGGGTGGGGCAATCAGCCCCAGCATTTT.

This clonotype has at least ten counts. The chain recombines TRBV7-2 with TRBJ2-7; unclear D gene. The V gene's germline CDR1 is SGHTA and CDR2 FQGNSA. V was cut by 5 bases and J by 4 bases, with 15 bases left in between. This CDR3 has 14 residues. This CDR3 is CASSPGLAPYEQYV. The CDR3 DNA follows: TGTGCCAGCAGCCCCGGGCTTGCTCCTTACGAGCAGTACGTC.

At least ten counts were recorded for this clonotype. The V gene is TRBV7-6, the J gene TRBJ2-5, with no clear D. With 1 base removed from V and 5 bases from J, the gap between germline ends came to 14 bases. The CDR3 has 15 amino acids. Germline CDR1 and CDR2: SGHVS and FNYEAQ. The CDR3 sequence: CASSLGVITMETQYF. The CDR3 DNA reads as TGTGCCAGCAGCTTAGGCGTAATAACAATGGAGACCCAGTACTTC. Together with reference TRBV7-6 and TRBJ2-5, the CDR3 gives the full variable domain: GAGVSQSPRYKVTKRGQDVALRCDPISGHVSLYWYRQALGQGPEFLTYFNYEAQQDKSGLPNDRFSAERPEGSISTLTIQRTEQRDSAMYRCASSLGVITMETQYFGPGTRLLVL.

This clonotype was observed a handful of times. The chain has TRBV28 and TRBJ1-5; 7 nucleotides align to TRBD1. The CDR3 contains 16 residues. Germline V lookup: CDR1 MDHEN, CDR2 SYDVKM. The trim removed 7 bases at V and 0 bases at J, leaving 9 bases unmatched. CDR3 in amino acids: CASIRGSEYSNQPQHF. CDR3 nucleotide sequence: TGTGCCAGCATCAGGGGGTCCGAGTATAGCAATCAGCCCCAGCATTTT.

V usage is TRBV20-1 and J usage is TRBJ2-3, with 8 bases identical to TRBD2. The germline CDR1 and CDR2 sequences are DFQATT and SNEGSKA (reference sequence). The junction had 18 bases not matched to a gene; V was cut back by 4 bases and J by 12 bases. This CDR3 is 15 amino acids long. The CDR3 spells CSATEGLAPFVTQYF. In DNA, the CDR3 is TGCAGTGCTACAGAAGGACTAGCCCCCTTTGTTACACAGTATTTT.

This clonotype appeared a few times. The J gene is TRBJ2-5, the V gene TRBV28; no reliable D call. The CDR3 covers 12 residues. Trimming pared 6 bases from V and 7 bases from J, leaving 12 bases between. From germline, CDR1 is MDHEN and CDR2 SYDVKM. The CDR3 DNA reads TGTGCCAGCAGCCGCCCCAGACTGACCCAGTACTTC. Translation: CASSRPRLTQYF. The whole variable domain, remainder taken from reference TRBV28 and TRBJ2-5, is DVKVTQSSRYLVKRTGEKVFLECVQDMDHENMFWYRQDPGLGLRLIYFSYDVKMKEKGDIPEGYSVSREKKERFSLILESASTNQTSMYLCASSRPRLTQYFGPGTRLLVL.

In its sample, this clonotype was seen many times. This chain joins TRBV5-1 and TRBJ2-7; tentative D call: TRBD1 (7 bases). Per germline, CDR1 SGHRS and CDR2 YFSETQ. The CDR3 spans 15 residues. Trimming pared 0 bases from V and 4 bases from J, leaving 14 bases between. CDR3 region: CASSLAAQGRYEQYF. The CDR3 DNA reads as TGCGCCAGCAGCTTGGCGGCACAGGGGAGGTACGAGCAGTACTTC.

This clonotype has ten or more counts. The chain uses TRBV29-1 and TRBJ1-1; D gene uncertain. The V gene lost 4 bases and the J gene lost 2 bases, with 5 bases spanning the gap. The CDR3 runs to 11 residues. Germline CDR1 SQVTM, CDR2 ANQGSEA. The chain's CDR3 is CSVGDNTEAFF. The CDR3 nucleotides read TGCAGCGTTGGTGATAACACTGAAGCTTTCTTT.

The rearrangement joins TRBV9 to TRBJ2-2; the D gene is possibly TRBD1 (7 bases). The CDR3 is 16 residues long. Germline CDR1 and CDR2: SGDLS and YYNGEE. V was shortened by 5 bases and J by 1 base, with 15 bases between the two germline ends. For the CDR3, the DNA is TGTGCCAGCAGAAAGGGGGCAGCGGGGAACACCGGGGAGCTGTTTTTT. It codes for CASRKGAAGNTGELFF.

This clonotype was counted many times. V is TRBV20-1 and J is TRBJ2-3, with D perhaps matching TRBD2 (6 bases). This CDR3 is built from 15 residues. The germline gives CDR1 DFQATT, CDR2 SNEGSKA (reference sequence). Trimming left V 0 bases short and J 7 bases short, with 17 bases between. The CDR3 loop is CSARDWRGSPNTQYF. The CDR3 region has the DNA TGCAGTGCTAGAGATTGGAGGGGCTCCCCGAATACGCAGTATTTT.